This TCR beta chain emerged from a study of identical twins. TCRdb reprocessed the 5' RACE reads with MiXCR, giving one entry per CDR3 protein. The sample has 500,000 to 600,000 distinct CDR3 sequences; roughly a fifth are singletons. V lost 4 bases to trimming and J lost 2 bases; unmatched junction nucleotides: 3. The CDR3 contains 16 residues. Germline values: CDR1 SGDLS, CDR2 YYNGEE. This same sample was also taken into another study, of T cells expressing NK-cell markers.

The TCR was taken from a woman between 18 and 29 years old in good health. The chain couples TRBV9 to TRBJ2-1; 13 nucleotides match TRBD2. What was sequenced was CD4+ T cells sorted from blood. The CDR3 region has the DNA TGTGCCAGCAGCACCGGACTAGCGGGAGCCTACAATGAGCAGTTCTTC. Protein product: CASSTGLAGAYNEQFF. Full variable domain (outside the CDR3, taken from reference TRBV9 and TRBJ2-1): DSGVTQTPKHLITATGQRVTLRCSPRSGDLSVYWYQQSLDQGLQFLIQYYNGEERAKGNILERFSAQQFPDLHSELNLSSLELGDSALYFCASSTGLAGAYNEQFFGPGTRLTVL.